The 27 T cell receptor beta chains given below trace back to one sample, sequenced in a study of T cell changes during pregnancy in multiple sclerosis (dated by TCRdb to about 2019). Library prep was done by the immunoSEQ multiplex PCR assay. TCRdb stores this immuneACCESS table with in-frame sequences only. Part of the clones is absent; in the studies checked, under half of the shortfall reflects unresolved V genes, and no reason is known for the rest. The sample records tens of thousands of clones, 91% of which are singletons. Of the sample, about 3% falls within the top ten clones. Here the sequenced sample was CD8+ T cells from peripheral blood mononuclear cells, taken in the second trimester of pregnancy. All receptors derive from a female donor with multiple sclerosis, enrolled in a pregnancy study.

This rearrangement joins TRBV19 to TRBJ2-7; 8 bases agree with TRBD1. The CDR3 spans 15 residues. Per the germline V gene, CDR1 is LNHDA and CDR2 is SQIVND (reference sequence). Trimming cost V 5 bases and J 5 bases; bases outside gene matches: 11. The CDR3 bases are TGTGCCAGTAGTCTCCGGTCAGGGGGCCACGACGAGCAGTACTTC. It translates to CASSLRSGGHDEQYF.

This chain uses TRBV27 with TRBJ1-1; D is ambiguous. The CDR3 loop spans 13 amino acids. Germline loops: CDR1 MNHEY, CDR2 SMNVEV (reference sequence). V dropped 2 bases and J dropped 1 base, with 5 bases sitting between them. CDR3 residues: CASSLKQNTEAFF. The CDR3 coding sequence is TGTGCCAGCAGTTTAAAACAGAACACTGAAGCTTTCTTT.

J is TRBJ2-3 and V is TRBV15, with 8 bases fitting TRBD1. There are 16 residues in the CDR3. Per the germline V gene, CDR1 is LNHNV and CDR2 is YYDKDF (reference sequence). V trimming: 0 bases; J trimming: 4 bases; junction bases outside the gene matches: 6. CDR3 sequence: CATSRDGARGPDTQYF. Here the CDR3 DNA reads TGTGCCACCAGCAGAGATGGCGCCAGGGGGCCAGATACGCAGTATTTT. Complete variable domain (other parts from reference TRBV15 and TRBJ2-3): DAMVIQNPRYQVTQFGKPVTLSCSQTLNHNVMYWYQQKSSQAPKLLFHYYDKDFNNEADTPDNFQSRRPNTSFCFLDIRSPGLGDTAMYLCATSRDGARGPDTQYFGPGTRLTVL.

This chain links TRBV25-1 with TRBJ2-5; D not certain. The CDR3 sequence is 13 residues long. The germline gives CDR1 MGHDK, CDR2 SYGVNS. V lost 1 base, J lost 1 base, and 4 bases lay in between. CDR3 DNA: TGTGCCAGCAGTGAATCCGGCCAAGAGACCCAGTACTTC. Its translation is CASSESGQETQYF.

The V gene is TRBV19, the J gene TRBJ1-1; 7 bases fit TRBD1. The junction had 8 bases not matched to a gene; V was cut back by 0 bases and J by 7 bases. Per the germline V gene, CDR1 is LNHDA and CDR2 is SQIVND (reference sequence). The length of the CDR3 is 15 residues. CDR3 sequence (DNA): TGTGCCAGTAGTATAGATCTAAGGGCAGGGGGTGAAGCTTTCTTT. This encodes CASSIDLRAGGEAFF.

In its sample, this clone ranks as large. The CDR3 sequence is CASSETGQPSEPQHF. The CDR3 region has the DNA TGTGCCAGCAGTGAAACGGGACAGCCTTCGGAGCCCCAGCATTTT. The chain links TRBV6-1 to TRBJ1-5; 7 bases are a match to TRBD1. There are 15 residues in the CDR3. With 2 bases clipped from V and 8 bases from J, the junction kept 9 bases outside the gene matches. Germline-derived CDR1 and CDR2 are MNHNS and SASEGT.

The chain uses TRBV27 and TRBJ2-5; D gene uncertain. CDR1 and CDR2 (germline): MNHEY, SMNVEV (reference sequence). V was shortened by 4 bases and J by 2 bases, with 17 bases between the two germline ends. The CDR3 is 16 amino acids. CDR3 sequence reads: CASSSSTRRDQETQYF. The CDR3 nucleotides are TGTGCCAGCAGTTCATCCACCCGGAGAGATCAAGAGACCCAGTACTTC.

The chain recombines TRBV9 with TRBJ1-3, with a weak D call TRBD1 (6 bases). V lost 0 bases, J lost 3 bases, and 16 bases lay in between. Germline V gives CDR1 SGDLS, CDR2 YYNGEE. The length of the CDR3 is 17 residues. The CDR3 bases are TGTGCCAGCAGCGTAGGCGCCCGAGGGACAAGTGGAAACACCATATATTTT. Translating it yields CASSVGARGTSGNTIYF.

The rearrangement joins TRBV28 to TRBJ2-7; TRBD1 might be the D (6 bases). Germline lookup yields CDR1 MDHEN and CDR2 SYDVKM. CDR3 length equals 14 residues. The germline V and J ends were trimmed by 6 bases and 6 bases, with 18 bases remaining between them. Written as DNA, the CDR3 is TGTGCCAGCAGCCTCAGGGGCCGGGCGCGCGAGCAGTACTTC. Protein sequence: CASSLRGRAREQYF.

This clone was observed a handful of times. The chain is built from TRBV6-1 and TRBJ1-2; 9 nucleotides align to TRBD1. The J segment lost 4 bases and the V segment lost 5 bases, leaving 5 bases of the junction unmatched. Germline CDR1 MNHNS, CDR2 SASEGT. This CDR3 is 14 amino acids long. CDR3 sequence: CASSPTGGPYGYTF. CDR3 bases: TGTGCCAGCAGTCCGACAGGGGGGCCCTATGGCTACACCTTC.

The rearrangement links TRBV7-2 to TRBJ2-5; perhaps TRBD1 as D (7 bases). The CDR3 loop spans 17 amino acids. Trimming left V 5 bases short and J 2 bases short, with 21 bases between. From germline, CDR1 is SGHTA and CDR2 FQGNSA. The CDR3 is CASSRGRELSGQETQYF. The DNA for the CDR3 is TGTGCCAGCAGCAGGGGGCGGGAACTCTCGGGGCAAGAGACCCAGTACTTC. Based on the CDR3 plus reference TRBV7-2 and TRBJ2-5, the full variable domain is GAGVSQSPSNKVTEKGKDVELRCDPISGHTALYWYRQSLGQGLEFLIYFQGNSAPDKSGLPSDRFSAERTGGSVSTLTIQRTQQEDSAVYLCASSRGRELSGQETQYFGPGTRLLVL.

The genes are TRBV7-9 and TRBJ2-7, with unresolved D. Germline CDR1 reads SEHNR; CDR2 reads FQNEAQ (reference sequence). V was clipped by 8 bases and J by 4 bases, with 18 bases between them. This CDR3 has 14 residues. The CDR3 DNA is TGTGCCAGCGAGGTAGGAGAGGAGCTGTACGAGCAGTACTTC. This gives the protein CASEVGEELYEQYF.

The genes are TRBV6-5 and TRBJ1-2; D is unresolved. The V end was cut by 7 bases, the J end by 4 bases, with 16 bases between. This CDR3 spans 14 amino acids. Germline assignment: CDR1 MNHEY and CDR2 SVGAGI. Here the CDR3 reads CASTPSFELYGYTF. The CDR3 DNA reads TGTGCCAGCACCCCATCCTTCGAACTCTATGGCTACACCTTC.

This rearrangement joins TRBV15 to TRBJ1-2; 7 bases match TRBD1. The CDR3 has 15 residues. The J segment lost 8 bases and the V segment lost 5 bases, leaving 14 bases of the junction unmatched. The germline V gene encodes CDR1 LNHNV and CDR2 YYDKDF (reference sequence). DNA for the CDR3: TGTGCCACCAGCGGACAGGACATTACTCCGGGGGGCTACACCTTC. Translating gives CATSGQDITPGGYTF. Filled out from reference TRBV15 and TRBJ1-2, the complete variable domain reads DAMVIQNPRYQVTQFGKPVTLSCSQTLNHNVMYWYQQKSSQAPKLLFHYYDKDFNNEADTPDNFQSRRPNTSFCFLDIRSPGLGDTAMYLCATSGQDITPGGYTFGSGTRLTVV.

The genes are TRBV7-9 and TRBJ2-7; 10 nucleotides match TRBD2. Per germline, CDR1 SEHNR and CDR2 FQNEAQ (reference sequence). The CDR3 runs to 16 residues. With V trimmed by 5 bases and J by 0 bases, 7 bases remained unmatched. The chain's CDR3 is CASSPGSGGDSYEQYF. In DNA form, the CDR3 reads TGTGCCAGCAGCCCGGGCAGCGGGGGGGACTCCTACGAGCAGTACTTC.

The CDR3 DNA sequence: TGTGCCAGTAGTCAGGTTTCTGATGGCTACACCTTC. Amino acids: CASSQVSDGYTF. The gene calls are TRBV19 and TRBJ1-2, with D unresolved. From germline, CDR1 is LNHDA and CDR2 SQIVND (reference sequence). The CDR3 contains 12 residues. The germline V and J ends were trimmed by 5 bases and 6 bases, with 10 bases remaining between them.

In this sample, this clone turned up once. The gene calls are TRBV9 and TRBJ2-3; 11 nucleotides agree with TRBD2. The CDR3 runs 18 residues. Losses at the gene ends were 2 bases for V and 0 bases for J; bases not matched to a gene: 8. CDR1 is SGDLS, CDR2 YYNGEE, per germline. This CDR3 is CASSVPSGGTTSTDTQYF. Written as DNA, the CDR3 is TGTGCCAGCAGCGTTCCTAGCGGGGGGACCACTAGCACAGATACGCAGTATTTT.

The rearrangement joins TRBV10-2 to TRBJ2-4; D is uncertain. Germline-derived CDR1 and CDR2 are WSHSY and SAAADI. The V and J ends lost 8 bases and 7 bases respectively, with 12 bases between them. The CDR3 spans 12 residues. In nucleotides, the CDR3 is TGCGCCAGCCTGGATACAGAGAACATTCAGTACTTC. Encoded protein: CASLDTENIQYF.

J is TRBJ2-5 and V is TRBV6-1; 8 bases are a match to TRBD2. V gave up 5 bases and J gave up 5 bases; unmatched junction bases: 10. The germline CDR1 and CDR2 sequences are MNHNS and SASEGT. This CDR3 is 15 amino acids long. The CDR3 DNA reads TGTGCCAGCAGTAGACTCGGACTAGCCATCGAGACCCAGTACTTC. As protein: CASSRLGLAIETQYF.

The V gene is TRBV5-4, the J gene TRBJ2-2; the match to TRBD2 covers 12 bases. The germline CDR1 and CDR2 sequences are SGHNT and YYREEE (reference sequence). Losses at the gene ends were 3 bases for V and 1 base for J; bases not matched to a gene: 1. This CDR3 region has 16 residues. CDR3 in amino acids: CASSWGLAGNTGELFF. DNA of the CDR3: TGTGCCAGCAGCTGGGGACTAGCGGGGAACACCGGGGAGCTGTTTTTT. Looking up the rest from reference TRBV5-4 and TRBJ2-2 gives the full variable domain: ETGVTQSPTHLIKTRGQQVTLRCSSQSGHNTVSWYQQALGQGPQFIFQYYREEENGRGNFPPRFSGLQFPNYSSELNVNALELDDSALYLCASSWGLAGNTGELFFGEGSRLTVL.

The CDR3 is CASSPPQSPYEQYF. The CDR3 coding sequence is TGTGCCAGCTCACCACCACAGTCACCCTACGAGCAGTACTTC. This chain uses TRBV18 with TRBJ2-7; the D is unclear. This CDR3 is 14 amino acids long. Trimming removed 0 bases at V and 2 bases at J, with 8 bases between. Germline values: CDR1 KGHSH, CDR2 LQKENI.

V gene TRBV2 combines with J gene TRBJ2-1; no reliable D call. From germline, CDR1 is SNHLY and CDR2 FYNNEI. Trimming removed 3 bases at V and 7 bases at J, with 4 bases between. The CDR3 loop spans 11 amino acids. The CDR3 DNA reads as TGTGCCAGCAGTGATCTGAATGAGCAGTTCTTC. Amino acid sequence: CASSDLNEQFF. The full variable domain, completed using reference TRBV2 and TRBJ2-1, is EPEVTQTPSHQVTQMGQEVILRCVPISNHLYFYWYRQILGQKVEFLVSFYNNEISEKSEIFDDQFSVERPDGSNFTLKIRSTKLEDSAMYFCASSDLNEQFFGPGTRLTVL.

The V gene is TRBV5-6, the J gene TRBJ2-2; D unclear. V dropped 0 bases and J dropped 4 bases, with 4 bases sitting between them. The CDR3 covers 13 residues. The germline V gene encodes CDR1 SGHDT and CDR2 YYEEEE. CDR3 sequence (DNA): TGTGCCAGCAGCTTGGGAGGCACCGGGGAGCTGTTTTTT. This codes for CASSLGGTGELFF.

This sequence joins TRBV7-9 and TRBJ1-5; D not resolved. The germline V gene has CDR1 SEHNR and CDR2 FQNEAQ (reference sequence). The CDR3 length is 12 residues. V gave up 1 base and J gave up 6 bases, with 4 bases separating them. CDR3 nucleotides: TGTGCCAGCAGCTTAGATATTCAGCCCCAGCATTTT. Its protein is CASSLDIQPQHF.

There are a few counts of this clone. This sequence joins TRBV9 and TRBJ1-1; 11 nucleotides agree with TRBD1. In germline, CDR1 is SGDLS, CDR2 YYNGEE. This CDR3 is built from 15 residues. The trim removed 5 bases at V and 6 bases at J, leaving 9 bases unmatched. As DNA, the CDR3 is TGTGCCAGCAGGAACCACCTGGGACAGGGGGCTGAAGCTTTCTTT. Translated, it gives CASRNHLGQGAEAFF.

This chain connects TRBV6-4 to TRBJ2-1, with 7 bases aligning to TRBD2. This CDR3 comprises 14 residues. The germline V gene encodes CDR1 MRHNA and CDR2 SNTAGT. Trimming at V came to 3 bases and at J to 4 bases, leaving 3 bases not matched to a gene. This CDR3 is CASSDRGGYNEQFF. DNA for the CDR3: TGTGCCAGCAGTGATCGCGGGGGTTACAATGAGCAGTTCTTC.

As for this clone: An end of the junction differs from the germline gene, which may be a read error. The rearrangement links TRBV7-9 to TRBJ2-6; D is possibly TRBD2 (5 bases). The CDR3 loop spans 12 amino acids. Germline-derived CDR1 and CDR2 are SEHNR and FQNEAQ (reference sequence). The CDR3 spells CASTHGDNVLTF. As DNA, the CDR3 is TGTGCCAGCACCCACGGGGACAACGTCCTGACTTTC.